A selection of T cell receptor beta chains follows, all from one sample in a study of cytomegalovirus exposure and HLA in healthy donors. Here immunoSEQ multiplex PCR was the method, and the copy in TCRdb shows in-frame clones only, minus some. The sample shows around 170,000 clones, over 80% of them seen only once. The sequencing input was PBMCs. The receptors stem from a middle-aged man in good health and CMV-seropositive. The CDR3 runs from the conserved cysteine through the conserved F or W. The D gene is left open where the match is weak. Rows may omit the clone size; those that give it use once, few, many or a size class.

V gene	clone size	J gene	D gene	CDR3 DNA	CDR3 protein
TRBV7-3	-	TRBJ2-1	TRBD2	TGTGCCAGCAGCTCCCGTCCACTAGCGGGGGTTAGTGAGCAGTTCTTC	CASSSRPLAGVSEQFF
TRBV30	-	TRBJ2-7	-	TGTGCCTGGGGGGGGACAGCCCCCTACGAGCAGTACTTC	CAWGGTAPYEQYF
TRBV7-2	-	TRBJ2-2	-	TGTGCCAGCAGCTTCGGAGAGAACACCGGGGAGCTGTTTTTT	CASSFGENTGELFF
TRBV30	few	TRBJ2-6	-	TGTGCCTGGGCAGGGGCTGGGGCCAACGTCCTGACTTTC	CAWAGAGANVLTF
TRBV9	-	TRBJ1-2	-	TGTGCCAGCAGCGGAGTAGGGAGCGGCTACACCTTC	CASSGVGSGYTF
TRBV30	-	TRBJ1-2	TRBD1	TGTGCCTGGAGTCCGGGACAGGGGGGCTATGGCTACACCTTC	CAWSPGQGGYGYTF
TRBV4-2	-	TRBJ2-2	-	TGTGCCAGCAGCGTCCGGGACAACTTGGCCGGGGAGCTGTTTTTT	CASSVRDNLAGELFF
TRBV5-1	-	TRBJ1-5	-	TGCGCCAGCAGCTTGGGTGGGGGGAGCAATCAGCCCCAGCACTTT	CASSLGGGSNQPQHF
TRBV10-3	-	TRBJ2-1	-	TGTGCCATCAGCGATTCGGAGGATTACAATGAGCAGTTCTTC	CAISDSEDYNEQFF
TRBV28	once	TRBJ2-3	TRBD1	TGTGCCAGCAGTTTATCGTGGGACAGGACCACAGATACGCAGTATTTT	CASSLSWDRTTDTQYF
TRBV10-3	-	TRBJ2-2	TRBD1	TGTGCCATCAGTGATCAGGGGGTGAACGGGGAGCTGTTTTTT	CAISDQGVNGELFF
TRBV21-1	-	TRBJ1-3	-	TGTGCCAGCAGCAAAGGGGAGGCAAACTCTGGAAACACCATATATTTT	CASSKGEANSGNTIYF
TRBV2	-	TRBJ2-7	TRBD1	TGTGCCACCCGGGACAGGACCTTTTACGAGCAGTACTTC	CATRDRTFYEQYF
TRBV4-3	-	TRBJ1-2	-	TGCGCCAGCAGCCAAGATCCACAGATAGGTGGCTACACCTTC	CASSQDPQIGGYTF
TRBV30	-	TRBJ2-3	-	TGTGCCTCGACAGAGACCACAGATACGCAGTATTTT	CASTETTDTQYF
TRBV14	-	TRBJ1-1	-	TGTGCCAGCAGCCAGCTACAGGGTCGGGCCACTGAAGCTTTCTTT	CASSQLQGRATEAFF
TRBV6-4	once	TRBJ2-1	-	TGTGCCAGCAGTGACTCGGGGGACGGGGGTGAGCAGTTCTTC	CASSDSGDGGEQFF
TRBV25-1	-	TRBJ1-1	-	TGTGCCAGCAGTGAATTGCGGGGGGCGAACACTGAAGCTTTCTTT	CASSELRGANTEAFF
TRBV6-5	-	TRBJ2-1	TRBD2	TGTGCCAGCAGTTCGGGTCCGGGGGGGGCAGACAATGAGCAGTTCTTC	CASSSGPGGADNEQFF
TRBV10-2	-	TRBJ2-7	TRBD2	TGCGCCAGCAGTGAGACGGGACTAGCGGGGGGGGACTACGAGCAGTACTTC	CASSETGLAGGDYEQYF
TRBV30	once	TRBJ1-5	-	TGTGCCTGGAGTAAGGGGTTCAATCAGCCCCAGCATTTT	CAWSKGFNQPQHF
TRBV9	-	TRBJ1-2	-	TGTGCCAGCAGCGTAGCCGTCGGTCCCAACTATGGCTACACCTTC	CASSVAVGPNYGYTF
TRBV27	-	TRBJ1-5	-	TGTGCCAGCAGTTTAGAGGGCGGAGAGGGTCAGCCCCAGCATTTT	CASSLEGGEGQPQHF
TRBV4-3	-	TRBJ2-4	-	TGCGCCAGCAGCCAAGATCTGTGGGGGGGCGCCAAAAACATTCAGTACTTC	CASSQDLWGGAKNIQYF
TRBV19	-	TRBJ2-7	TRBD1	TGTGCCAGTAGTCTCCCGGGACAGGGCTCCGACGAGCAGTACTTC	CASSLPGQGSDEQYF
TRBV29-1	-	TRBJ1-1	-	TGCAGCGTCCTGCGGGTGGACACTGAAGCTTTCTTT	CSVLRVDTEAFF
TRBV6-5	-	TRBJ2-1	-	TGTGCCAGCGGCCCTTTAAGCTCCTACAATGAGCAGTTCTTC	CASGPLSSYNEQFF
TRBV28	once	TRBJ1-1	-	TGTGCCAGCAACATCCGCTTTGGGGAACGACAGTCTTTGAACACTGAAGCTTTCTTT	CASNIRFGERQSLNTEAFF
TRBV7-2	-	TRBJ2-1	TRBD2	TGTGCCAGCAGCTTCAGCGGGGGGGCAGCTGAGCAGTTCTTC	CASSFSGGAAEQFF
TRBV19	-	TRBJ2-2	-	TGTGCCAGTAGTATTGGGCGGGGAAGCACCGGGGAGCTGTTTTTT	CASSIGRGSTGELFF
TRBV5-4	-	TRBJ1-1	-	TGTGCCAGCAGCCCGGGGGGGTACATTGAAGCTTTCTTT	CASSPGGYIEAFF
TRBV7-2	few	TRBJ1-3	-	TGTGCCAGCAGCCCACTGACCTACTATGGAAACACCATATATTTT	CASSPLTYYGNTIYF
TRBV20-1	-	TRBJ1-2	TRBD1	TGCAGTGCCTGGACAGGGTCCGGCTACACCTTC	CSAWTGSGYTF
TRBV15	-	TRBJ2-7	TRBD2	TGTGCCACCAGCAGAGAAGCGGGGGGATACCTCGAGCAGTACTTC	CATSREAGGYLEQYF
TRBV10-3	-	TRBJ2-4	-	TGTGCCACCTCTTCTGGGGCCATTCAGTACTTC	CATSSGAIQYF
TRBV29-1	-	TRBJ2-7	-	TGCAGCGTTGAAGATCCCAGGGTAGCCTACGAGCAGTACTTC	CSVEDPRVAYEQYF
TRBV10-1	-	TRBJ2-1	TRBD2	TGCGCCAGCAGTGAAGCGGGGAGCTCCTACAATGAGCAGTTCTTC	CASSEAGSSYNEQFF
TRBV9	-	TRBJ2-1	TRBD1	TGTGCCAGCAGCGCGACAGGGGGCCTGCCCAATGAGCAGTTCTTC	CASSATGGLPNEQFF
TRBV7-2	-	TRBJ2-3	-	TGTGCCAGCAGCTTAATGCGACAGGTCCAGGGTTGGGCCGATACGCAGTATTTT	CASSLMRQVQGWADTQYF
TRBV7-2	-	TRBJ2-5	-	TGTGCCAGCAGCTCCGTACAGGGCGGAGAGACCCAGTACTTC	CASSSVQGGETQYF
TRBV7-2	-	TRBJ2-1	TRBD1	TGTGCCAGCAGGCCAAACAGGGGGCCCAACAATGAGCAGTTCTTC	CASRPNRGPNNEQFF
TRBV5-1	-	TRBJ2-3	-	TGCGCCAGCAGCTTGGTAGATGGCACAGATACGCAGTATTTT	CASSLVDGTDTQYF
TRBV29-1	-	TRBJ2-5	-	TGCAGCGCCGGGGGTGCACGAGAGACCCAGTACTTC	CSAGGARETQYF
TRBV15	-	TRBJ1-1	TRBD1	TGTGCCACCAGCAGAGAGAGGACAGGGGCCGTTTCAACTTTCTTT	CATSRERTGAVSTFF
TRBV30	-	TRBJ1-1	-	TGTGCCTGGATGAAAGCTGGAGGGTTTGGGTTGAACACTGAAGCTTTCTTT	CAWMKAGGFGLNTEAFF
TRBV7-9	-	TRBJ2-5	TRBD1	TGTGCCAGCAGCTTAACCTCGGGGACAGGGACGGAGACCCAGTACTTC	CASSLTSGTGTETQYF
TRBV15	-	TRBJ1-5	TRBD1	TGTGCCACCAGCGGATGGGACAGGGGGCGTCAGCCCCAGCATTTT	CATSGWDRGRQPQHF
TRBV18	-	TRBJ2-2	-	TGTGCCAGCTCACCCATGGCGGGCAGCGGGGAGCTGTTTTTT	CASSPMAGSGELFF
TRBV30	-	TRBJ2-7	-	TGTGCCTGGAGTGTGAGGGTTTGGGAGCAGTACTTC	CAWSVRVWEQYF
TRBV10-1	-	TRBJ2-7	-	TGCGCCAGCAGTGACCAGACAGGTCGGCACGAGCAGTACTTC	CASSDQTGRHEQYF
TRBV19	-	TRBJ1-6	-	TGTGCCAGTAGCCATGACAGGCTCCCACGGGGTTCACCCCTCCACTTT	CASSHDRLPRGSPLHF
TRBV30	-	TRBJ2-7	TRBD2	TGTGCCTGGACTAGCGGGGTCTACGAGCAGTACTTC	CAWTSGVYEQYF
TRBV9	-	TRBJ1-1	TRBD1	TGTGCCAGCAGCTTCGGGACAGGGAACACTGAAGCTTTCTTT	CASSFGTGNTEAFF
TRBV7-2	-	TRBJ1-1	-	TGTGCCAGCAGCTTAGAAATAGATATGAACACTGAAGCTTTCTTT	CASSLEIDMNTEAFF
TRBV2	once	TRBJ2-3	-	TGTGCCAGCGACATCCTCACAGATACGCAGTATTTT	CASDILTDTQYF